The sequence of this T cell receptor beta chain was determined in a study of vaccination and CD4 T cells after COVID-19. Findings and limits, study-wide: The median SARS-CoV-2-reactive clonotype number increased from around 19 to 38, without statistical significance.

Treatment indicated: approximately 10-day PBMC culture with coronavirus spike peptide pools or control peptides (ViraFEST assay). TCR sequencing followed the expansion of antigen-specific T cells with peptide pools in ViraFEST. CD4+ T cells that had been cultured provided DNA sequenced with the Oncomine TCR Beta short-read assay. In this case, cultured CD4+ T cells provided the extracted genomic DNA. TCRdb recomputed calls from the PCR reads with MiXCR, one row per CDR3 protein. The profile shows 9,000 to 15,000 distinct CDR3 sequences, approximately 50% of them singletons. This clonotype has only one observation. Its antigen is undetermined. The sequenced sample consisted of CD4+ T cells from blood, cultured in vitro. This clonotype was sampled from a human donor who had recovered from COVID-19.

In DNA, the CDR3 is TGTGCCAGCAGTGAATGGGGTTCTTTCTATGGCTACACCTTC. This encodes CASSEWGSFYGYTF. The J gene is TRBJ1-2, the V gene TRBV25-1; unclear D gene. CDR1 is MGHDK, CDR2 SYGVNS, per germline. The CDR3 has 14 residues. V dropped 1 base and J dropped 4 bases, with 10 bases sitting between them.